This T cell receptor beta chain was captured by sequencing in a study of early T cells in non-severe SARS-CoV-2 infection. Study overall: Sequenced material consisted of bulk RNA (from unsorted whole blood), and chains were unpaired.

The length of the CDR3 is 15 residues. CDR1 is MNHNY and CDR2 is SVGAGI in the germline V gene (reference sequence). Germline trimming cut 8 bases from V and 5 bases from J; bases unmatched to any gene: 10. This clonotype occurred many times. TCRdb redid the calling of the 5' RACE reads with MiXCR, one entry per CDR3 protein. The sample carries under 95,000 distinct CDR3 sequences, around 12% recorded once. J is TRBJ2-5 and V is TRBV6-6, with 11 positions matching TRBD1. The origin of this receptor is an adult who was a healthcare worker with PCR-confirmed SARS-CoV-2 infection or an uninfected control (not recorded which). The sequencing sample was made of whole blood. CDR3 amino acids: CASRRGTGGSETQYF. The CDR3 DNA sequence: TGTGCCAGCCGCAGAGGGACAGGGGGTTCGGAGACCCAGTACTTC.